This TCR beta chain derives from a study of regulatory T cells in long-lasting Graves disease. General study findings and limits: Persistent cases of Graves' showed reduced TCR diversity relative to newly diagnosed patients. Only a small sample size was used, which may have cut accuracy. TRBV28, TRBJ1-2 and TRBJ2-5 emerged as the favored segments in persistent disease.

Time point defined: persistent/refractory GD, antithyroid drugs over 5 years with positive TRAb. Following extraction of RNA from PBMCs, that RNA was used to make the TCR library. V was pared by 1 base and J by 0 bases, with 10 bases between. Per germline, CDR1 SGHRS and CDR2 YFSETQ. The CDR3 is 15 amino acids. iRepertoire HTBI primers and Arm-PCR of CDR3 regions built TCR beta libraries. Original methodology: Analysis of the samples identified 50 to 70 TRBV and roughly 13 TRBJ segments. In TCRdb, the multiplex PCR reads were re-called with MiXCR into one record per CDR3 protein. TCRdb's processing, not the authors', yielded these V and J calls. The sample consists of more than 650,000 distinct CDR3 sequences, approximately 29% of them appearing once. This clonotype was counted a few times. Its specificity is unknown.

Specimen: peripheral blood mononuclear cells (PBMCs), collected when the disease was refractory, from a patient treated with antithyroid drugs. The chain couples TRBV5-1 to TRBJ1-1, with a weak D call TRBD1 (6 bases). The source of this sequence is a female donor with Graves disease. The CDR3 loop is CASSLSTGLNTEAFF. The CDR3, as DNA: TGCGCCAGCAGCTTGTCGACAGGCTTGAACACTGAAGCTTTCTTT.